Reported below is one TCR beta chain. Which antigen it targets is not known. The junction does not match germline at one end; this may be a read error. This entry belongs to a study of T cell responses to AZD1222 COVID-19 vaccine (dated by TCRdb to 2020 to 2022). About the investigation overall: A total of about 230 trial participants underwent TCR sequencing, of whom 207 received two doses of AZD1222 and roughly 25 received two doses of the MenACWY control vaccine. Enrollment into the trials was organized by age into subgroups of 18-55, 56-69 and 70-plus years, and those subgroups contained roughly 140, 27 and 60 TCR-sequenced participants, respectively.

The CDR3 regions of human TCRbeta chains were analyzed by immunosequencing. Per the authors' processing: TCRs in the repertoires were compared against a reference library of SARS-CoV-2-specific TCRs that had been generated with the MIRA antigen-specificity platform. Breadth was defined as the fraction of unique TCRs that were SARS-CoV-2-associated. Depth was defined as the fraction of total T cells that were SARS-CoV-2-associated. Using the MIRA data, every spike-specific TCR was mapped to the spike region that the TCR reacted to and assigned to either a CD4 or a CD8 class. Log10-transformed breadth and depth values were compared by one-way ANOVA with Sidak's multiple comparisons tests. Drawn from immuneACCESS, this table holds only the in-frame rearrangements with V and J called that TCRdb kept. Clones are partly lost; checked studies trace under half to an unresolved V gene and leave the rest unexplained. V and J calls and clone size come straight from that table; D and trimming were deduced from the DNA. The sample table records fewer than 200,000 clones; 90% to 95% of these occur just once. The top ten clonotypes cover around 1.5% of the sample.

The time point label corresponds to: about 28 days (+/-7) after the second vaccine dose. AZD1222 recipients whose second dose came at about 4 weeks and those whose second dose came at about 12 weeks were combined into one group, since spike-specific TCR depth and breadth did not differ between the two schedules. The vaccinee samples were drawn from two UK trials, COV001 and COV002, one of which was a single-blind randomized controlled phase 2/3 trial testing AZD1222 (ChAdOx1 nCoV-19) in healthy adults. For TCRbeta chain sequencing, PBMC samples were collected from trial participants at day 0 and at day 28 after the second dose. General conclusions and limits of the study: Most participants were white British and females outnumbered males, and the authors suggested that clonal diversity may have been underestimated. Conclusions about previously exposed vaccinees were limited because only a handful of AZD1222 recipients were SARS-CoV-2 seropositive at baseline. After two AZD1222 doses, spike-specific TCR breadth and depth were significantly higher than at day 0 and than in MenACWY recipients. The whole spike protein was spanned by vaccine-associated CD4 TCRs, and dominant responses were seen in regions 160-218 and 743-854. No day 14 peak-response samples were available, so repertoires were characterized only after the peak T cell response. The 56-69-year group was small, and its depth increase did not reach significance, likely because of low power. Epitopes outside the regions mutated in the B.1.351 and B.1.1.7 variants were reportedly recognized by nearly half of the unique spike-specific TCRs.

The source of this sequence is an adult who received the AZD1222 COVID-19 vaccine. The sample consisted of peripheral blood, taken 28 days after the second AZD1222 dose.

DNA sequence: TGTGCCAGCACCTTGGACGTGAAAAATGAGCAGTTCTTC. This is translated as CASTLDVKNEQFF. The rearrangement combines TRBV5-6 with TRBJ2-1; no D gene can be assigned with confidence. From the cysteine through the phenylalanine, the CDR3 covers 13 amino acids. CDR3 DNA is the only sequence kept; it has 39 bases, read in frame from the first base. The germline V gene gives CDR1 as SGHDT and CDR2 as YYEEEE. The CDR3 plus the reference TRBV5-6 and TRBJ2-1 genes for the other parts give the full variable domain: DAGVTQSPTHLIKTRGQQVTLRCSPKSGHDTVSWYQQALGQGPQFIFQYYEEEERQRGNFPDRFSGHQFPNYSSELNVNALLLGDSALYLCASTLDVKNEQFFGPGTRLTVL.